Listed below are T cell receptor beta chains from one sample, sequenced in a study of blood T cell repertoires in COVID-19. Sequencing used immunoSEQ multiplex PCR; TCRdb keeps in-frame clones, though not all of them. This table holds approximately 210,000 clones, roughly 85% found once. The sequencing sample was made of peripheral blood. Every receptor here comes from an older woman with active or convalescent COVID-19. The conserved cysteine and the conserved F or W are not part of the CDR3 here.

V	J	CDR3
TRBV20-1	TRBJ2-7	SASRWGVTYEQY
TRBV6-6	TRBJ1-1	ASSGQMNTEAF
TRBV5-1	TRBJ2-5	ASSLDSNQETQY
TRBV11-3	TRBJ2-7	ASSSGTGLPYEQY
TRBV18	TRBJ2-7	ASSPGASYEQY
TRBV4-3	TRBJ2-2	ASSQGWPTGELF
TRBV7-8	TRBJ2-7	ASTLGANRNEQY
TRBV19	TRBJ2-1	ASSIGTGNSYNEQF
TRBV3-1/TRBV3-2	TRBJ2-1	ASSQAVHEQF
TRBV4-1	TRBJ2-7	ASSHYGLVHEQY
TRBV10-2	TRBJ1-2	ASSDGGDRRSGGYT
TRBV5-1	TRBJ2-7	ASSGLGQGRGEQY